This T cell receptor beta chain was recorded in a study of cytomegalovirus exposure and HLA in healthy donors. The CDR3 has 15 amino acids. Trimming pared 5 bases from V and 0 bases from J, leaving 11 bases between. CDR1 is SEHNR, CDR2 FQNEAQ, per germline (reference sequence). 60 Vbeta and 13 Jbeta primers were used in PCR. Method: immunoSEQ multiplex PCR; TCRdb's copy keeps in-frame clones and lacks some. The table has approximately 110,000 clones, about three quarters seen once. This chain connects TRBV7-9 to TRBJ1-3, with D unresolved. The sequenced sample consisted of PBMCs. The sequence came from a woman aged 40 to 50 in good health and CMV-seropositive. CDR3 region: CASSRGLSSGNTIYF. The DNA of the CDR3 is TGTGCCAGCAGCCGAGGGTTGAGCTCTGGAAACACCATATATTTT.